This entry features one T cell receptor beta chain sequence. As yet, its antigen is unknown. A read error may produce the germline difference seen at one junction end. Germline CDR1 is SGDLS and CDR2 is YYNGEE. The CDR3 spans 15 residues. The record originates from a study of CD8 T cells in Susac syndrome. Study-level points and caveats: The study's TCR sequencing and HLA analysis covered a relatively small number of individuals, and the study acknowledged this.

Random hexamers served to reverse transcribe roughly 0.45 to 1 ug RNA. MiXCR was run by TCRdb on the immunoSEQ multiplex PCR reads, yielding one entry per CDR3 protein. The repertoire holds some 190,000 distinct CDR3 sequences, with approximately 94% as singletons. The chain uses TRBV9 and TRBJ2-7; D unclear. The receptor comes from a human donor with Susac syndrome. Material: CD4+ T cells from PBMCs. Written as DNA, the CDR3 is TGTGCCAGCAGCGTAGAGCCCAGACCGTCCTACGATCAGTACTTC. Protein: CASSVEPRPSYDQYF. The complete variable domain, with remaining parts taken from reference TRBV9 and TRBJ2-7, reads DSGVTQTPKHLITATGQRVTLRCSPRSGDLSVYWYQQSLDQGLQFLIQYYNGEERAKGNILERFSAQQFPDLHSELNLSSLELGDSALYFCASSVEPRPSYDQYFGPGTRLTVT.